A selection of T cell receptor beta chains follows, all from one sample in a study of tumor and adjacent non-tumor tissue in lung cancer. TCRdb fed the multiplex PCR reads into MiXCR, producing one record per CDR3 protein. This table has fewer than 120,000 distinct CDR3 sequences, 84% appearing once. Sequenced input: lung tumor tissue. These receptors all stem from a man between 65 and 80 years old with non-small cell lung cancer. CDR3s include the opening cysteine and the closing phenylalanine or tryptophan. D genes are given only for firm matches. Some rows have no size entry. The others give once, few or many, or a class for an expanded clone.

v_gene: TRBV28; d_gene: NA; j_gene: TRBJ2-3; abundance: NA; CDR3aa: CASNFSSGRGTDTQYF; CDR3nt: TGTGCCAGCAATTTCTCCAGCGGAAGGGGAACAGATACGCAGTATTTT
v_gene: TRBV4-1; d_gene: NA; j_gene: TRBJ1-4; abundance: once; CDR3aa: CASSQAPPGDNEKLFF; CDR3nt: TGCGCCAGCAGCCAAGCCCCCCCGGGGGATAACGAAAAACTGTTTTTT
v_gene: TRBV4-1; d_gene: NA; j_gene: TRBJ1-6; abundance: NA; CDR3aa: CASSQGFAAYNSHLHF; CDR3nt: TGCGCCAGCAGCCAAGGCTTTGCGGCTTATAATTCACACCTCCACTTT
v_gene: TRBV6-6; d_gene: NA; j_gene: TRBJ2-3; abundance: NA; CDR3aa: CASSYVAGGTDTKYF; CDR3nt: NA
v_gene: TRBV11-2; d_gene: NA; j_gene: TRBJ2-2; abundance: NA; CDR3aa: CATNPLAGGTGELLF; CDR3nt: TGTGCCACCAACCCCCTAGCAGGGGGGACCGGGGAGCTGTTATTT
v_gene: TRBV10-2; d_gene: NA; j_gene: TRBJ1-2; abundance: NA; CDR3aa: CARSSSSPNYGHTF; CDR3nt: TGCGCCAGAAGCTCTAGTTCCCCTAACTATGGCCACACCTTC
v_gene: TRBV28; d_gene: NA; j_gene: TRBJ1-2; abundance: NA; CDR3aa: CTSSAMSRDGYTF; CDR3nt: TGTACCAGCAGTGCCATGTCTAGGGATGGTTACACCTTC
v_gene: TRBV6-1; d_gene: TRBD1; j_gene: TRBJ2-1; abundance: NA; CDR3aa: CASSDPGQLNDEQLF; CDR3nt: TGTGCCAGCAGTGACCCGGGACAGCTAAACGATGAGCAGCTCTTC
v_gene: TRBV24-1; d_gene: NA; j_gene: TRBJ1-1; abundance: many; CDR3aa: CATSEGGGNAEAFF; CDR3nt: TGTGCCACCAGTGAGGGGGGTGGGAACGCTGAAGCTTTCTTT
v_gene: TRBV14; d_gene: NA; j_gene: TRBJ2-3; abundance: NA; CDR3aa: CPSSQVRYGVGTDTQYF; CDR3nt: TGTCCTAGCAGCCAAGTTCGATATGGAGTTGGGACAGATACGCAGTATTTT
v_gene: TRBV13; d_gene: NA; j_gene: TRBJ2-1; abundance: NA; CDR3aa: CTSSQQGSFYNEQFF; CDR3nt: TGTACCAGCAGCCAACAGGGATCCTTCTACAATGAGCAGTTCTTC
v_gene: TRBV7-9; d_gene: NA; j_gene: TRBJ1-1; abundance: NA; CDR3aa: CASSPLAQYTNTETFF; CDR3nt: TGTGCCAGCAGCCCTTTAGCACAATATACGAACACTGAAACTTTCTTT
v_gene: TRBV14; d_gene: NA; j_gene: TRBJ2-5; abundance: NA; CDR3aa: CASTPLGTIGPETQYF; CDR3nt: TGTGCCAGCACTCCCCTCGGGACCATAGGTCCAGAGACCCAGTACTTC
v_gene: TRBV20-1; d_gene: NA; j_gene: TRBJ2-1; abundance: NA; CDR3aa: CSVRSTVASSYNEQFF; CDR3nt: TGCAGTGTTAGGTCGACAGTAGCTAGCTCCTACAATGAGCAGTTCTTC
v_gene: TRBV5-1; d_gene: TRBD1; j_gene: TRBJ2-7; abundance: NA; CDR3aa: CAGSLEQGAYEQYF; CDR3nt: TGCGCCGGCAGCTTGGAACAGGGGGCCTACGAGCAGTACTTC
v_gene: TRBV29-1; d_gene: NA; j_gene: TRBJ1-5; abundance: NA; CDR3aa: CSVRLGGQGVNQPQHF; CDR3nt: TGCAGCGTCCGGCTGGGGGGCCAGGGAGTCAATCAGCCCCAGCATTTT
v_gene: TRBV5-5; d_gene: NA; j_gene: TRBJ2-3; abundance: NA; CDR3aa: CASGRSPPTDTQYF; CDR3nt: TGTGCCAGCGGTCGTTCGCCTCCTACAGATACGCAGTATTTT
v_gene: TRBV20-1; d_gene: NA; j_gene: TRBJ1-5; abundance: NA; CDR3aa: CSARDTIGVNQPQHF; CDR3nt: TGCAGTGCTAGAGATACGATTGGGGTCAATCAGCCCCAGCATTTT
v_gene: TRBV12-3/TRBV12-4; d_gene: NA; j_gene: TRBJ1-6; abundance: NA; CDR3aa: CASSQGNSHIHF; CDR3nt: TGTGCCAGCAGCCAAGGAAATTCACACATCCACTTT
v_gene: TRBV6-6; d_gene: NA; j_gene: TRBJ2-7; abundance: NA; CDR3aa: CASNNSPVGEQYF; CDR3nt: TGTGCCAGTAACAACAGCCCGGTGGGCGAGCAGTACTTC
v_gene: TRBV11-3; d_gene: NA; j_gene: TRBJ2-1; abundance: NA; CDR3aa: CASSLDPTWGRCEQFF; CDR3nt: TGTGCGAGTAGCTTAGATCCCACGTGGGGCAGGTGTGAGCAGTTCTTC
v_gene: TRBV12-3/TRBV12-4; d_gene: NA; j_gene: TRBJ2-3; abundance: NA; CDR3aa: CGSFIKDTQYF; CDR3nt: TGTGGCAGCTTTATTAAAGATACGCAGTATTTT
v_gene: TRBV29-1; d_gene: TRBD1; j_gene: TRBJ1-1; abundance: NA; CDR3aa: CSVFRQGTKTEAIF; CDR3nt: TGCAGCGTCTTCAGACAGGGAACTAAAACAGAAGCTATCTTT
v_gene: TRBV24-1; d_gene: TRBD1; j_gene: TRBJ2-1; abundance: NA; CDR3aa: CATSGRGLVNEQFF; CDR3nt: TGTGCAACCAGTGGCAGGGGGCTGGTCAATGAGCAGTTCTTC
v_gene: TRBV11-2; d_gene: NA; j_gene: TRBJ2-7; abundance: NA; CDR3aa: CASSLPPGTPTYEQYF; CDR3nt: TGTGCCAGCAGCCTCCCCCCCGGGACACCGACCTACGAGCAGTACTTC
v_gene: TRBV11-2; d_gene: NA; j_gene: TRBJ1-1; abundance: NA; CDR3aa: CASSLGTSDEPFF; CDR3nt: TGTGCCAGCAGCCTAGGGACATCCGATGAACCTTTCTTT
v_gene: TRBV4-1; d_gene: TRBD1; j_gene: TRBJ2-5; abundance: NA; CDR3aa: CAGSQNPGQAKETQYF; CDR3nt: TGCGCCGGCAGCCAAAACCCGGGACAGGCTAAAGAGACCCAGTACTTC
v_gene: TRBV29-1; d_gene: NA; j_gene: TRBJ2-5; abundance: NA; CDR3aa: CGVADKFQDTQYF; CDR3nt: TGCGGCGTAGCCGACAAGTTCCAAGATACCCAGTACTTC